Listed below are T cell receptor beta chains from one sample, sequenced in a study of identical twins. TCRdb used MiXCR to reprocess the 5' RACE reads, holding one entry per CDR3 protein. This table has around 1.7 million distinct CDR3 sequences, under 35% appearing once. Sequencing was carried out using cord blood. The source of these receptors is a newborn girl in good health. The CDR3 runs from the conserved cysteine through the conserved F or W. The D gene is left open where the match is weak. Some rows mark clone size as missing; the rest say once, few, many or name a class of expanded clone.

j_call	clone_size	v_call	d_call	cdr3_nt	cdr3_aa
TRBJ2-4	few	TRBV4-1	-	TGCGCCAGCAGCCCAACAGCAGCCAAAAACATTCAGTACTTC	CASSPTAAKNIQYF
TRBJ2-7	few	TRBV12-3/TRBV12-4	TRBD1	TGTGCCAGCAGTTTTTCGGGACAGGGGTACCACGAGCAGTACTTC	CASSFSGQGYHEQYF
TRBJ1-1	few	TRBV4-2	-	TGTGCCAGCAGCCAAGCGGCAACTGAAGCTTTCTTT	CASSQAATEAFF
TRBJ2-7	-	TRBV27	-	TGTGCCAGCAGTTTATGGGGGGTATCCGCGAACGAGCAGTACTTC	CASSLWGVSANEQYF
TRBJ2-1	-	TRBV11-3	-	TGTGCCAGCAGCTCGGGCGGAGAGTTCAATGAGCAGTTCTTC	CASSSGGEFNEQFF
TRBJ2-1	-	TRBV4-2	-	TGTGCCAGCAGCCAGGGGGGTAGTTTTATTGTGAATGAGCAGTTCTTC	CASSQGGSFIVNEQFF
TRBJ1-4	-	TRBV29-1	-	TGCAGCGTCCTTCCCAACGACAGAACTAATGAAAAACTGTTTTTT	CSVLPNDRTNEKLFF
TRBJ2-1	few	TRBV7-9	TRBD2	TGTGCCAGCAGCATTAGCGGGGGGGCCAATGAGCAGTTCTTC	CASSISGGANEQFF
TRBJ2-4	-	TRBV3-1	-	TGTGCCAGCAGCCAAGGGTTGACCCCGACTAGACGAGCTCCTGAAAACATTCAGTACTTC	CASSQGLTPTRRAPENIQYF
TRBJ1-4	-	TRBV6-5	TRBD1	TGTGCCAGCAGTTACGGGACAGTTGAAAAACTGTTTTTT	CASSYGTVEKLFF
TRBJ1-6	many	TRBV10-3	TRBD1	TGTGCCATCAGAGGGACAGCTAATTCACCCCTCCACTTT	CAIRGTANSPLHF
TRBJ1-1	few	TRBV4-2	TRBD1	TGTGCCAGCAGCCAAGAACCGTTCGGGACAGGGGTTACAACTGAAGCTTTCTTT	CASSQEPFGTGVTTEAFF
TRBJ2-7	few	TRBV29-1	-	TGCAGCGTTGAAGATGGGGCGTCCTACGAGCAGTACTTC	CSVEDGASYEQYF
TRBJ2-3	few	TRBV20-1	-	TGCAGTGCTAGCCTCACAGATACGCAGTATTTT	CSASLTDTQYF
TRBJ2-1	few	TRBV12-3/TRBV12-4	TRBD2	TGTGCCAGCAGTTTATTATCTCCGGGACTAGCGGGAGCCTCCTACAATGAGCAGTTCTTC	CASSLLSPGLAGASYNEQFF
TRBJ2-1	-	TRBV20-1	TRBD2	TGCAGTGCGGGAGCGGGGGGGTTTGGGAGTGAGCAGTTCTTC	CSAGAGGFGSEQFF
TRBJ1-2	-	TRBV7-9	-	TGTGCCAGCAGCGTTACAGACGTGAGGGGGTATGGCTACACCTTC	CASSVTDVRGYGYTF
TRBJ2-1	-	TRBV7-8	-	TGTGCCAGCAGCGTCCTTGGTAGCGGTCTCCTTGATGAGCAGTTCTTC	CASSVLGSGLLDEQFF
TRBJ1-1	few	TRBV20-1	-	TGCAGTGCTAGTTCAGGGACTCGCCGGGAGGGCACTGAAGCTTTCTTT	CSASSGTRREGTEAFF
TRBJ2-7	few	TRBV7-9	-	TGTGCCAGCAGCTTAGCAGGGGTATACCTGCACGAGCAGTACTTC	CASSLAGVYLHEQYF
TRBJ2-7	few	TRBV12-3/TRBV12-4	-	TGTGCCAGCAGTTTAGCCCCCCCAACGGCCTACGAGCAGTACTTC	CASSLAPPTAYEQYF
TRBJ1-4	-	TRBV20-1	-	TGCAGTGCTAGAGATCGCCTTAAGGACAGACCAACTAATGAAAAACTGTTTTTT	CSARDRLKDRPTNEKLFF
TRBJ1-1	few	TRBV25-1	-	TGTGCCAGCAGTGAATATGGGGGTAGCACTGAAGCTTTCTTT	CASSEYGGSTEAFF
TRBJ2-7	few	TRBV20-1	TRBD2	TGCAGTGCTTTATCAATAGCGGGAGCCTACGAGCAGTACTTC	CSALSIAGAYEQYF
TRBJ1-5	few	TRBV5-6	-	TGTGCCAGCAGCTTGGCCACGGGGGCTAATCAGCCCCAGCATTTT	CASSLATGANQPQHF
TRBJ2-5	-	TRBV15	-	TGTGCCACCAGCAGATTGATGTGGGCGCACACACACAATGAGCAGTACTTC	CATSRLMWAHTHNEQYF
TRBJ1-6	-	TRBV9	-	TGTGCCAGCAGCCCCCTGAGGGGGGGCTGGTCACCCCTCCACTTT	CASSPLRGGWSPLHF
TRBJ1-2	-	TRBV24-1	-	TGTGCCACCAGTGATTTCAGACAGGTTTATGGCTACACCTTC	CATSDFRQVYGYTF